This T cell receptor beta chain appears in the sequencing data of a study of cytomegalovirus exposure and HLA in healthy donors (dated by TCRdb to about 2017). In the study overall: The 650 to 750 repertoires of the first cohort and the roughly 110 validation repertoires were produced on the same platform, according to a later analysis. The study was designed to test whether signatures of past pathogen exposure could be identified by cataloging public T cell receptors. Besides the first cohort of hundreds of subjects, a separate validation cohort made up of some 110 different subjects was used. To predict cytomegalovirus infection status, the study combined high-throughput TCR immunosequencing, statistical association of individual TCRs with disease status, and machine learning. Study-level results and caveats: A few of the identified cytomegalovirus-associated TCR beta chains were confirmed in vitro to be specific for cytomegalovirus antigens. It was suggested by the authors that the approach could potentially be generalized to other disease states and immunological phenotypes. A later analysis found that TCRs clustered in the first cohort also tended to co-occur in the 110 or so validation repertoires, with about 94% of cluster scores above 0. The study listed 170 or so TCR beta chains as associated with cytomegalovirus. The validation cohort had no HLA typing available for a later analysis, so co-occurrence within that cohort was assessed over all 120 or so repertoires. Most TCR sequences were observed very rarely across donors, whereas some public TCRs were present in many individuals. The classifier was reported to diagnose cytomegalovirus status with high specificity and sensitivity in both the original cohort and the validation cohort.

V is pruned by 3 bases and J by 5 bases, leaving 4 bases of the junction without a gene match. Taken from the germline V gene (reference sequence), the CDR1 and CDR2 loops are LNHDA and SQIVND. From its cysteine to its phenylalanine, the CDR3 spans 14 amino acids. Only the CDR3 DNA is retained, 42 bases long and in frame from the first base. Library preparation used the immunoSEQ multiplex PCR assay. For the original study's pipeline: A statistical classification framework was built for diagnosing cytomegalovirus status from the catalog of TCR beta chain sequences. TCRdb's version of the immuneACCESS table is confined to in-frame rearrangements and falls short of the full clone set. An unresolved V gene accounts for under half of the shortfall where checked; the remainder is of unknown origin. That table is the source of V, J and clone size, and D and trimming were worked out from the DNA. This sample comprises roughly 150,000 clones, 65% to 90% of them detected only once. Jointly, the top ten make up about 2.3% of the sample.

Of note for this clone: Its antigen is still unknown. No base quality values were provided; no much bigger clone lies one nucleotide off.

Donors formed part of the validation cohort, which comprised 120 subjects and was distinct from the first cohort of fewer than 750 subjects. The V gene is TRBV19 and the J gene is TRBJ1-1, and TRBD1 matches 9 of the central bases. The receptor's source is a woman between 18 and 29 years old in good health and CMV-seronegative. Sequencing was performed on PBMCs. CDR3 region: CASSMDRGRTEAFF. The DNA reads TGTGCCAGTAGTATGGACAGGGGCCGGACTGAAGCTTTCTTT.